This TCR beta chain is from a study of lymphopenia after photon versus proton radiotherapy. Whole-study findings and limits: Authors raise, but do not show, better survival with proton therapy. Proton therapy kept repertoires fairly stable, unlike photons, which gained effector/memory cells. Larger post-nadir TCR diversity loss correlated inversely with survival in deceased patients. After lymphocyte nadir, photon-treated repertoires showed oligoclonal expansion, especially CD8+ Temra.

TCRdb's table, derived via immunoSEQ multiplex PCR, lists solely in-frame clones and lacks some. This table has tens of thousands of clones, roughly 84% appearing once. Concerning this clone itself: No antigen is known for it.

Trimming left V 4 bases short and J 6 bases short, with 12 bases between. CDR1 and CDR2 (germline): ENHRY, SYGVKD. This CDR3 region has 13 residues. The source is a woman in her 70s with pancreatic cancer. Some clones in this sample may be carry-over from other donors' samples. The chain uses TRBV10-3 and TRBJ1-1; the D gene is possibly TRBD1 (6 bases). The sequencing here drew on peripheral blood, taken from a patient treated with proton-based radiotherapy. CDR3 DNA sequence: TGTGCCATCAGTGTGAACAGGGAATCTGAAGCTTTCTTT. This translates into CAISVNRESEAFF.